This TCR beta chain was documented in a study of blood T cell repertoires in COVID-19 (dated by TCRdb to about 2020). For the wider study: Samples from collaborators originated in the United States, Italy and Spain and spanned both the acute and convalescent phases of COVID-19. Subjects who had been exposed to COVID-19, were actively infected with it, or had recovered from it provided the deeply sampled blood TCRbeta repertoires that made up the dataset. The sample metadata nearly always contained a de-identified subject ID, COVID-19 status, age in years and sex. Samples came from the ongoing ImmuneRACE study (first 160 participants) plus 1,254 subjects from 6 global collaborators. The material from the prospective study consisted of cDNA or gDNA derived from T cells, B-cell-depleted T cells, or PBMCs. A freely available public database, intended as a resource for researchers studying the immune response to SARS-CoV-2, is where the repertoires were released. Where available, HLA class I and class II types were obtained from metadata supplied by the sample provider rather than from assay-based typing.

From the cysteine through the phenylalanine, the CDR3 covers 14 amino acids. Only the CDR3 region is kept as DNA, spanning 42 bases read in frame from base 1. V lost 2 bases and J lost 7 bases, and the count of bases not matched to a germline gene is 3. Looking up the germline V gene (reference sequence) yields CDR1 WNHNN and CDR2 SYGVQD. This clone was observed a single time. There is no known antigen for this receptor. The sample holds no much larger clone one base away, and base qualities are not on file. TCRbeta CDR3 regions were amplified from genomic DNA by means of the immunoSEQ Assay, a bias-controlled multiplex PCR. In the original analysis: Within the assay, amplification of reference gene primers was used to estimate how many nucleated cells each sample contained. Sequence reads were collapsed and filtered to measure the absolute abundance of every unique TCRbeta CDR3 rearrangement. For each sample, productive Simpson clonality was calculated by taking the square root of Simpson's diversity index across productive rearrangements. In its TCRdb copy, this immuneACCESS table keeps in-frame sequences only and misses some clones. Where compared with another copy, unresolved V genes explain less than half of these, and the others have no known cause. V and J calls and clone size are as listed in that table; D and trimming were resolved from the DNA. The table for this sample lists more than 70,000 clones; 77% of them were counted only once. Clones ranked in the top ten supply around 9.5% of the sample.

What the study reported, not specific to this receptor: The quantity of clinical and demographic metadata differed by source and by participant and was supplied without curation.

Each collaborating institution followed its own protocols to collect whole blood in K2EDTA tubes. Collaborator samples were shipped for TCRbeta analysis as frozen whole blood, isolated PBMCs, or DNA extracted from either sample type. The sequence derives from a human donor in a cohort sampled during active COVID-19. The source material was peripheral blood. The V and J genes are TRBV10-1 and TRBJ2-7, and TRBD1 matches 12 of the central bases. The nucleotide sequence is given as TGCGCCAGCAGTGAGGGGACAGGGGGCAGAGAGCAGTACTTC. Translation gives CASSEGTGGREQYF.